A selection of T cell receptor beta chains follows, all from one sample in a study of a mutant IDH1 vaccine in newly diagnosed glioma. The antigens these receptors bind are not known. The data were produced by immunoSEQ multiplex PCR, yet TCRdb's version contains in-frame clones alone and is incomplete. The repertoire includes 30,000 to 40,000 clones, roughly 89% of them detected once, and around 2.2% sits in the top ten. This specimen consisted of PBMCs, obtained from a glioma patient whose treatment included an IDH1 peptide vaccine. These receptors came from a man aged 40-55 years with glioma. The CDR3 runs from the conserved cysteine through the conserved F or W. A D gene is named only where the DNA matches it firmly. Rows give clone size only sometimes, using once, few, many, or a class for an expanded clone.

CDR3 length	clone size	D gene	V gene	J gene	CDR3 protein	CDR3 DNA
15	.	.	TRBV7-2	TRBJ2-5	CASSRGGAGEETQYF	TGTGCCAGCAGCAGAGGAGGCGCCGGGGAGGAGACCCAGTACTTC
14	.	.	TRBV28	TRBJ2-3	CASSFVAGTDTQYF	TGTGCCAGCAGTTTCGTGGCGGGAACAGATACGCAGTATTTT
17	.	.	TRBV27	TRBJ2-1	CASSRLQDPPLYNEQFF	TGTGCCAGCAGCCGATTACAGGATCCCCCTCTTTACAATGAGCAGTTCTTC
16	.	TRBD2	TRBV7-2	TRBJ2-7	CASSFSVAGDNYEQYF	TGTGCCAGCAGCTTTTCTGTAGCGGGGGATAACTACGAGCAGTACTTC
14	.	.	TRBV5-1	TRBJ1-1	CASSRSAGATEAFF	TGCGCCAGCAGCCGTTCTGCGGGGGCTACTGAAGCTTTCTTT
15	.	TRBD1	TRBV18	TRBJ1-3	CASSPQTGPGNTIYF	TGTGCCAGCTCTCCTCAGACAGGGCCTGGAAACACCATATATTTT
14	.	.	TRBV21-1	TRBJ2-7	CASSLRGISYEQYF	TGTGCCAGCAGTCTTCGAGGGATTTCCTACGAGCAGTACTTC
15	once	.	TRBV28	TRBJ1-1	CASSQAGTENTEAFF	TGTGCCAGCAGTCAAGCAGGGACGGAGAACACTGAAGCTTTCTTT
19	.	TRBD2	TRBV4-3	TRBJ2-3	CASSQAPPWTSGTPDTQYF	TGCGCCAGCAGCCAAGCCCCACCATGGACTAGCGGGACGCCAGATACGCAGTATTTT
17	once	.	TRBV2	TRBJ2-4	CASSEGWGRGSKNIQYF	TGTGCCAGCAGTGAGGGGTGGGGGCGCGGATCCAAAAACATTCAGTACTTC
15	.	TRBD1	TRBV4-1	TRBJ1-5	CASSPTDRGNQPQHF	TGCGCCAGCAGCCCAACGGACAGGGGCAATCAGCCCCAGCATTTT
12	.	.	TRBV4-1	TRBJ1-3	CASSASGNTIYF	TGCGCCAGCAGCGCCTCTGGAAACACCATATATTTT
14	.	TRBD1	TRBV5-6	TRBJ1-2	CASSLYRGQGGYTF	TGTGCCAGCAGCCTTTACAGGGGGCAGGGTGGCTACACCTTC
14	.	.	TRBV28	TRBJ2-1	CASSLKLLRDEQFF	TGTGCCAGCAGTTTAAAGCTTCTCCGGGATGAGCAGTTCTTC
17	.	.	TRBV7-8	TRBJ1-3	CASSLETRTHSGNTIYF	TGTGCCAGCAGCTTAGAGACGAGGACCCACTCTGGAAACACCATATATTTT
16	few	.	TRBV12-1	TRBJ2-3	CASSQNSGGHTDTQYF	TGTGCCAGCAGTCAGAATAGCGGGGGACACACAGATACGCAGTATTTT
12	few	TRBD2	TRBV9	TRBJ2-3	CASSAGGDTQYF	TGTGCCAGCAGCGCGGGGGGAGATACGCAGTATTTT
15	.	.	TRBV5-4	TRBJ2-3	CASSLWGGSTDTQYF	TGTGCCAGCAGCTTGTGGGGCGGAAGCACAGATACGCAGTATTTT
15	.	TRBD2	TRBV25-1	TRBJ2-1	CASSGPAGTYNEQFF	TGTGCCAGCAGTGGACCAGCGGGGACCTACAATGAGCAGTTCTTC
14	.	.	TRBV4-1	TRBJ2-3	CASSSRLLPDTQYF	TGCGCCAGCAGCTCACGACTGCTACCAGATACGCAGTATTTT
18	once	.	TRBV4-1	TRBJ2-3	CASSQDMTGGGGTDTQYF	TGCGCCAGCAGCCAAGATATGACAGGCGGAGGAGGCACAGATACGCAGTATTTT
16	.	.	TRBV2	TRBJ2-1	CASRGSGLGTYNEQFF	TGTGCCAGCAGGGGTAGCGGTCTTGGGACCTACAATGAGCAGTTCTTC
15	.	TRBD1	TRBV10-3	TRBJ1-5	CAISEDTGGGQPQHF	TGTGCCATCAGTGAGGATACAGGGGGCGGGCAGCCCCAGCATTTT
14	.	TRBD1	TRBV6-1	TRBJ1-1	CASRRQGSVTEAFF	TGTGCCAGCAGAAGACAGGGCTCAGTCACTGAAGCTTTCTTT
19	.	TRBD2	TRBV27	TRBJ2-1	CASSLLRSGATSSYNEQFF	TGTGCCAGCAGTTTATTACGTAGCGGGGCGACGAGCTCCTACAATGAGCAGTTCTTC
15	few	.	TRBV19	TRBJ1-5	CATQISPKGNQPQHF	TGTGCCACTCAGATATCCCCGAAAGGCAATCAGCCCCAGCATTTT
15	.	TRBD2	TRBV6-1	TRBJ2-5	CASNLAGAVGETQYF	TGTGCCAGCAATTTAGCGGGGGCGGTTGGGGAGACCCAGTACTTC
14	.	.	TRBV19	TRBJ1-1	CASSGTGYGTEAFF	TGTGCCAGTAGTGGTACAGGGTATGGCACTGAAGCTTTCTTT
14	.	.	TRBV19	TRBJ1-2	CASSIRDRYYGYTF	TGTGCCAGTAGTATCCGCGACAGATACTATGGCTACACCTTC
14	.	.	TRBV28	TRBJ2-2	CASSLSPNTGELFF	TGTGCCAGCAGTTTATCCCCGAACACCGGGGAGCTGTTTTTT
15	.	.	TRBV7-9	TRBJ2-1	CASSTVGGSYNEQFF	TGTGCCAGCAGCACCGTAGGGGGATCCTACAATGAGCAGTTCTTC
20	.	TRBD2	TRBV27	TRBJ2-6	CASSLFQASGSFTGANVLTF	TGTGCCAGCAGTTTATTTCAAGCTAGCGGGAGCTTCACTGGGGCCAACGTCCTGACTTTC
12	.	.	TRBV19	TRBJ1-2	CASSIRDNGYTF	TGTGCCAGTAGTATCCGGGACAACGGCTACACCTTC
16	once	.	TRBV18	TRBJ2-2	CASSPPANSNTGELFF	TGTGCCAGCTCACCACCGGCCAACTCGAACACCGGGGAGCTGTTTTTT
17	.	.	TRBV4-1	TRBJ1-5	CASSQDTGPGGYQPQHF	TGCGCCAGCAGCCAAGATACGGGGCCCGGGGGCTATCAGCCCCAGCATTTT
15	.	.	TRBV19	TRBJ1-2	CASKGYDRLNYGYTF	TGTGCCAGTAAAGGATACGACAGGTTAAACTATGGCTACACCTTC
13	once	.	TRBV13	TRBJ2-7	CASSPPGPYEQYF	TGTGCCAGCAGTCCCCCTGGTCCCTACGAGCAGTACTTC
13	.	TRBD1	TRBV6-5	TRBJ2-7	CASSYRDSYEQYF	TGTGCCAGCAGTTACCGGGACAGCTACGAGCAGTACTTC
17	.	TRBD2	TRBV27	TRBJ2-1	CASSLSLTSGFYNEQFF	TGTGCCAGCAGTTTATCGTTAACTAGCGGGTTCTACAATGAGCAGTTCTTC